There are many counts of the clone carrying this T cell receptor beta chain. Its target is unknown. The sample is drawn from a study of T cell repertoires in cytomegalovirus infection. Broader study findings: HLA-C-restricted CMV clonotypes gave the most frequent clonotype in two of eight donors.

The ends were cut back, 4 bases at V and 0 bases at J, with 6 bases in the middle. The CDR3 runs 13 residues. Germline V gives CDR1 SNHLY, CDR2 FYNNEI. TCRdb processed the reads anew with MiXCR; each CDR3 protein has one entry. The data show a few hundred thousand distinct CDR3 sequences, roughly 9.1% seen once. This TCR was recovered from a human donor in good health (CMV status not recorded). Some clones in this sample may be carry-over from other donors' samples. This chain uses TRBV2 with TRBJ1-1; D uncertain. Sequenced sample: PBMCs. This CDR3 reads CASSGSMNTEAFF. The CDR3 DNA follows: TGTGCCAGCAGTGGGAGCATGAACACTGAAGCTTTCTTT. Full variable domain (missing parts from reference TRBV2 and TRBJ1-1): EPEVTQTPSHQVTQMGQEVILRCVPISNHLYFYWYRQILGQKVEFLVSFYNNEISEKSEIFDDQFSVERPDGSNFTLKIRSTKLEDSAMYFCASSGSMNTEAFFGQGTRLTVV.